This TCR beta chain was found in a study of T cells in Graves' hyperthyroidism and ophthalmopathy. This clonotype was counted a few times. Its antigen is still unknown. Newly diagnosed hyperthyroidism, duration under 2 months, in patients aged 18 to 65. Uncontrolled infection, other autoimmune disease, pregnancy or lactation disqualified patients from enrolment. Study-level points and caveats: In the blood, most expanded thyroid clonotypes above 0.001 appeared as well. A model built on 13 V-J features separated ophthalmopathy from stable hyperthyroidism.

Amplified TCR beta CDR3 regions came from RNA transcripts. The HTBI primer set was used in a first-round RT-PCR of the TCR CDR3. One entry per CDR3 protein results from TCRdb running MiXCR on the multiplex PCR reads. The sample shows under 450,000 distinct CDR3 sequences, around 14% of them seen only once. After removal of 1 base from V and 3 bases from J, the junction contained 4 bases not matched to a gene. In germline, CDR1 is SGHAT, CDR2 FQNNGV. The CDR3 sequence is 16 residues long. This receptor was obtained from a woman between 18 and 29 years old with Graves' hyperthyroidism. The specimen sequenced was blood. V usage is TRBV11-2 and J usage is TRBJ2-3; TRBD2 aligns across 10 bases. The CDR3 protein is CASSLVPSGRTDTQYF. In nucleotides, the CDR3 is TGTGCCAGCAGCTTAGTTCCTAGCGGGAGAACAGATACGCAGTATTTT.